Below, 7 T cell receptor beta chains from the same sample are listed, as sequenced in a study of blood T cells in healthy people across ages. A second PCR, run for about 6 to 12 cycles, used a sample-barcoded 5' primer plus a J-beta primer mix. One entry per CDR3 protein, called by TCRdb with MiXCR from the 5' RACE reads. Of hundreds of thousands of distinct CDR3 sequences in the sample, around 50% were seen once. The sample taken for sequencing was blood. The receptor set was obtained from a man aged 40-50 years in good health.

The J gene is TRBJ2-1, the V gene TRBV7-9, with 13 bases lining up with TRBD2. Germline V gene lookup returns CDR1 SEHNR and CDR2 FQNEAQ (reference sequence). CDR3 length: 17 amino acids. The junction had 11 bases not matched to a gene; V was cut back by 11 bases and J by 1 base. CDR3 in amino acids: CAGGTSGTPRSYNEQFF. CDR3 coding DNA: TGTGCCGGAGGGACTAGCGGGACCCCTCGATCCTACAATGAGCAGTTCTTC. Combining the CDR3 with reference TRBV7-9 and TRBJ2-1 gives the whole variable domain DTGVSQNPRHKITKRGQNVTFRCDPISEHNRLYWYRQTLGQGPEFLTYFQNEAQLEKSRLLSDRFSAERPKGSFSTLEIQRTEQGDSAMYLCAGGTSGTPRSYNEQFFGPGTRLTVL.

V and J are TRBV2 and TRBJ2-5, with 11 bases identical to TRBD1. The length of the CDR3 is 16 residues. CDR1 is SNHLY and CDR2 is FYNNEI in the germline V gene. Losses at the gene ends were 6 bases for V and 2 bases for J; bases not matched to a gene: 8. CDR3 loop: CASSPLGTGGQETQYF. Written as DNA, the CDR3 is TGTGCCAGCAGCCCTCTGGGGACAGGGGGTCAAGAGACCCAGTACTTC.

The chain carries TRBV29-1 and TRBJ2-7; the D gene is possibly TRBD1 (6 bases). The V and J ends lost 7 bases and 5 bases respectively, with 18 bases between them. CDR1 and CDR2 from the germline V gene are SQVTM and ANQGSEA. There are 13 residues in the CDR3. The CDR3 DNA reads TGCAGCGGAAAACAGGGATTCGGGAACGAGCAGTACTTC. Protein product: CSGKQGFGNEQYF.

Here the CDR3 DNA reads TGTGCCAGCATAGGTTTGGCCGACAATGAGCAGTTCTTC. Amino acid sequence: CASIGLADNEQFF. V usage is TRBV11-3 and J usage is TRBJ2-1; D gene uncertain. Between the trimmed V and J ends, which lost 7 bases and 5 bases, there was a span of 12 bases. Germline lookup yields CDR1 SGHNT and CDR2 YENEEA. CDR3 length: 13 residues.

The gene calls are TRBV12-3 or TRBV12-4 and TRBJ2-6, with TRBD1 as a possible D gene (6 bases). This CDR3 has 18 residues. Trimming cost V 5 bases and J 2 bases, with 19 bases left between them. The CDR3 sequence is CASSITPGSGAGANVLTF. The CDR3 coding sequence is TGTGCCAGCAGTATAACACCGGGATCAGGGGCTGGGGCCAACGTCCTGACTTTC.

J is TRBJ2-7 and V is TRBV7-9; perhaps D is TRBD1 or TRBD2 (5 bases each). The length of the CDR3 is 14 residues. Trimming shortened V by 5 bases and J by 4 bases, and 15 bases separated the two germline ends. From germline, CDR1 is SEHNR and CDR2 FQNEAQ (reference sequence). CDR3 amino acids: CASSRSVGTYEQYF. Written as DNA, the CDR3 is TGTGCCAGCAGCCGGAGCGTCGGGACGTACGAGCAGTACTTC.

V gene TRBV11-2 combines with J gene TRBJ2-7; the match to TRBD1 covers 11 bases. The V segment lost 5 bases and the J segment 7 bases; nucleotides outside the gene matches: 10. Germline CDR1 reads SGHAT; CDR2 reads FQNNGV. The CDR3 consists of 15 residues. The CDR3 spells CASSRGTGGYNEQYF. The CDR3 DNA follows: TGTGCCAGCAGCCGGGGGACAGGGGGGTACAATGAGCAGTACTTC.